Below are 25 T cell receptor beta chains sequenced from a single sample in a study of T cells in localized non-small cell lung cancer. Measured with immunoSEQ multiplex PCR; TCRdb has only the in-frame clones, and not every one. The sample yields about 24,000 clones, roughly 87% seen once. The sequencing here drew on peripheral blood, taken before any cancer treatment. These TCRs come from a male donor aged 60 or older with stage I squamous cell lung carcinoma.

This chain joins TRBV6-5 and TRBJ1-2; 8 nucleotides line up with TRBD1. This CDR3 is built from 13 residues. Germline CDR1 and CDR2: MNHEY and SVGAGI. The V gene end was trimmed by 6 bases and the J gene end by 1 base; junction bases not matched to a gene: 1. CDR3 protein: CASRDRVNYGYTF. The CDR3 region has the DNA TGTGCCAGCAGGGACAGGGTTAACTATGGCTACACCTTC.

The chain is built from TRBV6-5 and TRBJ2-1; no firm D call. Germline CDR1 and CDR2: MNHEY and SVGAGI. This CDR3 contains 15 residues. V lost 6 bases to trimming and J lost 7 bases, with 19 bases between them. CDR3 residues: CASSAGGTFRNEQFF. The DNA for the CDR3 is TGTGCCAGCAGCGCAGGCGGTACCTTTCGGAATGAGCAGTTCTTC.

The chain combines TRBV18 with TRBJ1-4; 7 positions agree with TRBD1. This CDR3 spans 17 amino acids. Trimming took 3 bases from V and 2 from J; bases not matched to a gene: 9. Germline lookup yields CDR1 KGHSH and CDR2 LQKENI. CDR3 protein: CASSPLGGGRTNEKLFF. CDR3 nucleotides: TGTGCCAGCTCACCCCTTGGAGGGGGCAGGACTAATGAAAAACTGTTTTTT.

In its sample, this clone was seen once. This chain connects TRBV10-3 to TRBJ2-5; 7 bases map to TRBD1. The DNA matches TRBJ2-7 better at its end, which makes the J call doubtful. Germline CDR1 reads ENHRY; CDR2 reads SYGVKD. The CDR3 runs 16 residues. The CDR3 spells CAISESGTDSSYEQYF. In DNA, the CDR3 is TGTGCCATCAGTGAGTCCGGGACAGACAGCTCCTACGAGCAGTACTTC.

The CDR3 region is CASSLGLPTGELFF. As DNA, the CDR3 is TGTGCCAGCAGCTTGGGACTTCCGACCGGGGAGCTGTTTTTT. This chain uses TRBV11-2 with TRBJ2-2; D possibly corresponds to TRBD2 (6 bases). The germline V and J ends were trimmed by 3 bases and 5 bases, with 10 bases remaining between them. From germline, CDR1 is SGHAT and CDR2 FQNNGV. The CDR3 contains 14 residues.

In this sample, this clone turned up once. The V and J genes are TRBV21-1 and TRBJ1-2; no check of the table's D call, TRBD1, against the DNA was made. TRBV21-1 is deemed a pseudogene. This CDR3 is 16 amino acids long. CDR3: CASSPITGTGSYGYTF. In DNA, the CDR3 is TGTGCCAGCAGTCCGATAACCGGGACAGGTTCCTATGGCTACACCTTC.

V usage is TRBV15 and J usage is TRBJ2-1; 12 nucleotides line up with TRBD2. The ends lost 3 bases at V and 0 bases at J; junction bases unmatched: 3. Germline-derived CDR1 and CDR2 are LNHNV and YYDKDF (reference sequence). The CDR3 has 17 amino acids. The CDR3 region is CATSSLTSGGSYNEQFF. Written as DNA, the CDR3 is TGTGCCACCAGCAGCTTGACTAGCGGGGGCTCCTACAATGAGCAGTTCTTC.

CDR3 region: CASSVEGTVRGEQYF. The CDR3 DNA follows: TGTGCCAGCAGCGTAGAGGGGACAGTACGCGGCGAGCAGTACTTC. The rearrangement links TRBV9 to TRBJ2-7; TRBD1 aligns across 7 bases. V trimming: 0 bases; J trimming: 6 bases; junction bases outside the gene matches: 9. The CDR3 loop spans 15 amino acids. Germline CDR1 and CDR2: SGDLS and YYNGEE.

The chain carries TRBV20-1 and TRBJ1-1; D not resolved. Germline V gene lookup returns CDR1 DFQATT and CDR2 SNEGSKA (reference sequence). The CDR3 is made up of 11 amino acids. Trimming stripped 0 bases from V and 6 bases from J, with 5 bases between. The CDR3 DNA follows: TGCAGTGCTAGAGAGGGAGCTGAAGCTTTCTTT. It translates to CSAREGAEAFF.

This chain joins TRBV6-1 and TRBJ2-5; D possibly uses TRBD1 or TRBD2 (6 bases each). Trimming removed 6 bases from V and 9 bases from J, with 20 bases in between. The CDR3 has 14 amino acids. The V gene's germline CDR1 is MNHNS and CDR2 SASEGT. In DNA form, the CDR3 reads TGTGCCAGCAGGACCCCCGGGGGCGGGGTGGCCCAGTACTTC. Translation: CASRTPGGGVAQYF.

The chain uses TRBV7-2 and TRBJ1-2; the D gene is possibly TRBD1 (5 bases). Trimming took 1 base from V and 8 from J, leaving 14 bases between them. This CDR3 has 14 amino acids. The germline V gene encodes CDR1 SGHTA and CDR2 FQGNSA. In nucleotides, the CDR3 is TGTGCCAGCAGCTTAGATCATGAGGGGAGGGGCTACACCTTC. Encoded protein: CASSLDHEGRGYTF.

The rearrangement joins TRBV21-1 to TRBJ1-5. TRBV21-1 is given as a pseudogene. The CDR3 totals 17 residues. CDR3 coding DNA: TGTGCCAGCGAAGCATTGCACTCGGCGGATAGCAATCAGCCCCAGCATTTT. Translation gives CASEALHSADSNQPQHF.

CDR3: CASSEGQVGYTF. CDR3 DNA: TGTGCCAGCAGTGAAGGGCAGGTTGGCTACACCTTC. The J gene is TRBJ1-2, the V gene TRBV25-1; D is undetermined. The germline gives CDR1 MGHDK, CDR2 SYGVNS. V lost 2 bases to trimming and J lost 7 bases, with 8 bases between them. The CDR3 spans 12 residues.

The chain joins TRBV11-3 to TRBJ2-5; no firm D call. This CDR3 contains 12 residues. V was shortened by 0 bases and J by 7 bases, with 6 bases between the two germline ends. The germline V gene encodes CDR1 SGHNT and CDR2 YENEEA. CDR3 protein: CASSLDYGTQYF. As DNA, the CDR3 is TGTGCCAGCAGCTTAGATTACGGGACCCAGTACTTC.

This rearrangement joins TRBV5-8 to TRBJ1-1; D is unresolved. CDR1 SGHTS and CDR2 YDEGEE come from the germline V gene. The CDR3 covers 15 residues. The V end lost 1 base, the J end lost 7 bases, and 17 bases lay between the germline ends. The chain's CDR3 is CASSLWTTQYYEAFF. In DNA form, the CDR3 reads TGTGCCAGCAGCTTGTGGACGACGCAGTACTATGAAGCTTTCTTT.

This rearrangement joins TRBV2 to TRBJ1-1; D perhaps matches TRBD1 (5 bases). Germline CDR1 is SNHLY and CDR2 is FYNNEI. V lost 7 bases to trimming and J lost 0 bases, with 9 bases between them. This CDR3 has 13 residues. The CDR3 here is CASTKDMNTEAFF. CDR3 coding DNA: TGTGCCAGCACTAAGGACATGAACACTGAAGCTTTCTTT. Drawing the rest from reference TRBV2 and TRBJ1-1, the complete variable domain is EPEVTQTPSHQVTQMGQEVILRCVPISNHLYFYWYRQILGQKVEFLVSFYNNEISEKSEIFDDQFSVERPDGSNFTLKIRSTKLEDSAMYFCASTKDMNTEAFFGQGTRLTVV.

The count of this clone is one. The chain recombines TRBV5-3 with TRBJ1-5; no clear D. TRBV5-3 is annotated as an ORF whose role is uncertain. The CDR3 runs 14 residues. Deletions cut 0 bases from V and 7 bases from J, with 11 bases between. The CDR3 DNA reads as TGTGCCAGAAGCTTGGAAGGAGGCCGACAGCCCCAGCATTTT. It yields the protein CARSLEGGRQPQHF.

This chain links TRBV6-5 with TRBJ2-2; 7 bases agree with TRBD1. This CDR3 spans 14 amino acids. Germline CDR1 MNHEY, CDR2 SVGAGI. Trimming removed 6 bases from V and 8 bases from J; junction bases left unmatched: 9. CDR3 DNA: TGTGCCAGCAGGCCGGGACAGAATAGGGGGGAGCTGTTTTTT. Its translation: CASRPGQNRGELFF.

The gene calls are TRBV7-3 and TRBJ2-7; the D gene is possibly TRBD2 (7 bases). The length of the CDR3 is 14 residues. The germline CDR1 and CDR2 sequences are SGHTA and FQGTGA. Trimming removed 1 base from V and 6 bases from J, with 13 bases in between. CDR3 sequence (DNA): TGTGCCAGCAGCTTAATCGGGGGCGGGGGCGAGCAGTACTTC. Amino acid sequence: CASSLIGGGGEQYF.

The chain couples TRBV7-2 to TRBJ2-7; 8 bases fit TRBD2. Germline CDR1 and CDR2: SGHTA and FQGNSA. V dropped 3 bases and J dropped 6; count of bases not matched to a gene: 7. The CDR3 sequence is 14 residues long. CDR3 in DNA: TGTGCCAGCAGCTTCAAGGGACGGGAGGGCGAGCAGTACTTC. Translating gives CASSFKGREGEQYF.

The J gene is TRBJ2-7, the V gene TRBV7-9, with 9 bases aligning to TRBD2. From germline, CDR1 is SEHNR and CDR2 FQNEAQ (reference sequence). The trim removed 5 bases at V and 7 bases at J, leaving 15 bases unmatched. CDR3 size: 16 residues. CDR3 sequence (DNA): TGTGCCAGCAGCGACTCCTTAGCGGGAGTGGGGGGGGAGCAGTACTTC. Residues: CASSDSLAGVGGEQYF.

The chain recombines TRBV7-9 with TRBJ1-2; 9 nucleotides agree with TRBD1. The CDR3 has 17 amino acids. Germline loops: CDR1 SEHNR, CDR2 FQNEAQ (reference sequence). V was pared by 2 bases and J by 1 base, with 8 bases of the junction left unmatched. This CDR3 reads CASSLRQGDPLNYGYTF. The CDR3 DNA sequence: TGTGCCAGCAGCTTAAGACAGGGGGATCCGCTTAACTATGGCTACACCTTC.

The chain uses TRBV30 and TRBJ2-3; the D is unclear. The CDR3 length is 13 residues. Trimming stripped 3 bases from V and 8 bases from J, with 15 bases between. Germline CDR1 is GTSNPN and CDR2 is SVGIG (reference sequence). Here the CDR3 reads CAWSDINRGTQYF. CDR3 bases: TGTGCCTGGAGCGATATTAACAGAGGTACGCAGTATTTT.

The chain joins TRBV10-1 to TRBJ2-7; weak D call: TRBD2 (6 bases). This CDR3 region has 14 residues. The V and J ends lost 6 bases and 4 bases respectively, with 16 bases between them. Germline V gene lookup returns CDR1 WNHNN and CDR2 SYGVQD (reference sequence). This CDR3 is CASSLAMEVYEQYF. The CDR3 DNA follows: TGCGCCAGCAGCCTAGCGATGGAGGTGTACGAGCAGTACTTC.

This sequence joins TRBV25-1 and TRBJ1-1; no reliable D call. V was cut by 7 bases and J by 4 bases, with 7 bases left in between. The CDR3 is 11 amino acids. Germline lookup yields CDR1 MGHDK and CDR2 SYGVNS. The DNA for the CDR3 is TGTGCCAGCATGTTTGGCACTGAAGCTTTCTTT. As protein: CASMFGTEAFF.